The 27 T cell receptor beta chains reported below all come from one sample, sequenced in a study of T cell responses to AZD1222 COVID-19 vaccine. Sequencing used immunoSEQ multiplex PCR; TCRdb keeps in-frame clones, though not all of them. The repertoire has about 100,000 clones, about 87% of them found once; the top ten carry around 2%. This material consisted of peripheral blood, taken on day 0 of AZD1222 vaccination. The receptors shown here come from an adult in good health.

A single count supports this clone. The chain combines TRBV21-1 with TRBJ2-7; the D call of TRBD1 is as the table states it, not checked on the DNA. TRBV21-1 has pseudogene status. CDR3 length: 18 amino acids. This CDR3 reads CASSKVAGGFGKSPEQYF. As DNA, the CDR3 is TGTGCCAGCAGCAAAGTGGCAGGGGGTTTTGGTAAGTCCCCCGAGCAGTACTTC.

In nucleotides, the CDR3 is TGTGCCAGCCTAGGGAACACTGAAGCTTTCTTT. This sequence encodes CASLGNTEAFF. This sequence joins TRBV18 and TRBJ1-1; D is uncertain. The V gene's germline CDR1 is KGHSH and CDR2 LQKENI. The CDR3 runs 11 residues. V was pared by 8 bases and J by 1 base, with 5 bases between.

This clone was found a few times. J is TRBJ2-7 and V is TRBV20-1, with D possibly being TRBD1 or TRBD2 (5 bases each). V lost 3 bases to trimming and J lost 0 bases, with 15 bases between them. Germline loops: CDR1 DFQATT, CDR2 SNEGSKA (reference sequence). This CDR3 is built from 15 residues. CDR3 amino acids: CSASVGVTDSYEQYF. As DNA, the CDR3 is TGCAGTGCTAGTGTGGGGGTTACAGACTCCTACGAGCAGTACTTC.

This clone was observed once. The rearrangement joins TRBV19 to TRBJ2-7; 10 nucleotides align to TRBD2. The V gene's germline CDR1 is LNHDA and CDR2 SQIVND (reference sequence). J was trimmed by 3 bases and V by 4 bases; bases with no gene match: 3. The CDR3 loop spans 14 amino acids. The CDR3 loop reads CASSKTSGNYEQYF. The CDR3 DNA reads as TGTGCCAGTAGTAAAACTAGCGGGAACTACGAGCAGTACTTC.

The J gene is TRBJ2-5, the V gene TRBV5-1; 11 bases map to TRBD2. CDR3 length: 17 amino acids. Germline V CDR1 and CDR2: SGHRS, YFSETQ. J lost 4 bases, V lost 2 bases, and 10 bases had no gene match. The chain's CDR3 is CASSLRLAGLVRETQYF. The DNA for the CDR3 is TGCGCCAGCAGCTTACGACTAGCGGGATTGGTTCGAGAGACCCAGTACTTC.

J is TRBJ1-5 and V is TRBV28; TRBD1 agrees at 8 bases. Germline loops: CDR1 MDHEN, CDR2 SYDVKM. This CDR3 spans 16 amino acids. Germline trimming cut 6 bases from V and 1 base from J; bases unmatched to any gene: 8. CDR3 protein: CASSRSDRGSNQPQHF. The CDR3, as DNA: TGTGCCAGCAGCCGTTCAGACAGGGGAAGCAATCAGCCCCAGCATTTT. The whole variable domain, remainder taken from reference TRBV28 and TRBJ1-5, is DVKVTQSSRYLVKRTGEKVFLECVQDMDHENMFWYRQDPGLGLRLIYFSYDVKMKEKGDIPEGYSVSREKKERFSLILESASTNQTSMYLCASSRSDRGSNQPQHFGDGTRLSIL.

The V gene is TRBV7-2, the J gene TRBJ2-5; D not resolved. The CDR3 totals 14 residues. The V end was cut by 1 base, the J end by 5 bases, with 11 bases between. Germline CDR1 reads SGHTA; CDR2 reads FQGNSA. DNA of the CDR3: TGTGCCAGCAGCTTAGGTTCGATGTCCGAGACCCAGTACTTC. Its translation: CASSLGSMSETQYF.

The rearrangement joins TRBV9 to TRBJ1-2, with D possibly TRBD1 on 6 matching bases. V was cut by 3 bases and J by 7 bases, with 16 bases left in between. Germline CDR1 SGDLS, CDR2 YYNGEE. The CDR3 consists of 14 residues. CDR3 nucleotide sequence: TGTGCCAGCAGCGGAGAAACAGGGCTTCGTGGCTACACCTTC. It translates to CASSGETGLRGYTF. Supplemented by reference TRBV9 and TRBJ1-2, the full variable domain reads DSGVTQTPKHLITATGQRVTLRCSPRSGDLSVYWYQQSLDQGLQFLIQYYNGEERAKGNILERFSAQQFPDLHSELNLSSLELGDSALYFCASSGETGLRGYTFGSGTRLTVV.

The chain's CDR3 is CASSGTAFTGELFF. CDR3 nucleotide sequence: TGTGCCAGCAGCGGGACAGCCTTCACCGGGGAGCTGTTTTTT. The chain employs TRBV6-2 or TRBV6-3 and TRBJ2-2; 7 nucleotides align to TRBD1. Trimming removed 6 bases from V and 4 bases from J; junction bases left unmatched: 5. The CDR3 extends over 14 amino acids. Per germline, CDR1 MNHEY and CDR2 SVGEGT.

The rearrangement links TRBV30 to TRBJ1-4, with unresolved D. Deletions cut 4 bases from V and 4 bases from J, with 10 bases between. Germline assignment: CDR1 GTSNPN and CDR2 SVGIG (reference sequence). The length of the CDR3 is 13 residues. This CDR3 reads CAWTRTYNEKLFF. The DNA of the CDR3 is TGTGCCTGGACTCGGACCTATAATGAAAAACTGTTTTTT.

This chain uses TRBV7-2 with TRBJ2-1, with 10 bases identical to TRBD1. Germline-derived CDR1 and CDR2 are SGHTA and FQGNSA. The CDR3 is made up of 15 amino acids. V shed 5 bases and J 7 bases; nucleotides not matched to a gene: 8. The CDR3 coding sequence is TGTGCCAGCAGCACCCGACAGGGGGCGTGGAATGAGCAGTTCTTC. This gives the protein CASSTRQGAWNEQFF.

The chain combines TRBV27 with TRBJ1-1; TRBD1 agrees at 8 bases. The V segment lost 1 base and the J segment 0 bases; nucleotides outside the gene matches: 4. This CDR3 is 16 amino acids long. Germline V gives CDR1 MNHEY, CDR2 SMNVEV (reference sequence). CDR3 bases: TGTGCCAGCAGTTTATTCGGGACAGGTATGAACACTGAAGCTTTCTTT. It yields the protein CASSLFGTGMNTEAFF.

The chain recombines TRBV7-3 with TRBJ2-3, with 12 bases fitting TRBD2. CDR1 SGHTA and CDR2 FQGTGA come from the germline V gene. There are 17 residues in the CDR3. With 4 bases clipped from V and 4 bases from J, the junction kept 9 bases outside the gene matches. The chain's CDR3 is CASSSHGLAGPSDTQYF. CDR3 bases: TGTGCCAGCAGCTCCCACGGACTAGCGGGGCCCTCAGATACGCAGTATTTT.

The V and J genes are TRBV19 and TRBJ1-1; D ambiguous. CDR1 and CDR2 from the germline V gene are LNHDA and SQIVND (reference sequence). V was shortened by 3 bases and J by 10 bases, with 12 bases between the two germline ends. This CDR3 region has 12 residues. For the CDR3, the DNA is TGTGCCAGTAGTATCTCGGGAGGGAGAGCTTTCTTT. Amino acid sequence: CASSISGGRAFF.

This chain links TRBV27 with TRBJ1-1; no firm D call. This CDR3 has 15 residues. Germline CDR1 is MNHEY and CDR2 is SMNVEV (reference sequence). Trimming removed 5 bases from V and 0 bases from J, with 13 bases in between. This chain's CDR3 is CASSPKSTLNTEAFF. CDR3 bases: TGTGCCAGCAGTCCCAAGTCGACATTGAACACTGAAGCTTTCTTT.

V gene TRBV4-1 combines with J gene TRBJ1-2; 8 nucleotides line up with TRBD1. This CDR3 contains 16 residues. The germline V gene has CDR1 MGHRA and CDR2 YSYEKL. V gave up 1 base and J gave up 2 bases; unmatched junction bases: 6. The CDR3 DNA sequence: TGCGCCAGCAGCCAAGGGACAGGGACAAGAAACTATGGCTACACCTTC. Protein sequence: CASSQGTGTRNYGYTF.

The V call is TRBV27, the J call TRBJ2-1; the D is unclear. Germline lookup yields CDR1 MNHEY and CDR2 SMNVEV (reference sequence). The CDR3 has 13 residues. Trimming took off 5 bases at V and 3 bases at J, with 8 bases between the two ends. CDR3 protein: CASSLPGYNEQFF. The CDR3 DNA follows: TGTGCCAGCAGTCTTCCCGGCTACAATGAGCAGTTCTTC.

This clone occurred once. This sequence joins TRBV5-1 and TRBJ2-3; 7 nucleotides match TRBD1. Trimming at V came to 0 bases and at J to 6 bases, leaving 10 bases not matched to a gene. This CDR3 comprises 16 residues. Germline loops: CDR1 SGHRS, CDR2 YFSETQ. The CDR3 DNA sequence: TGCGCCAGCAGCTTGGCCTACGACAGGGATCCGGATACGCAGTATTTT. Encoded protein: CASSLAYDRDPDTQYF.

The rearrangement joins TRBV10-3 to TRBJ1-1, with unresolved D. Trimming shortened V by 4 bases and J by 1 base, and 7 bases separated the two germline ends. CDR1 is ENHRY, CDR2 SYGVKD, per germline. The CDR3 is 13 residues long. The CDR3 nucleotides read TGTGCCATCAGTGTGCCGGGGAACACTGAAGCTTTCTTT. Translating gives CAISVPGNTEAFF.

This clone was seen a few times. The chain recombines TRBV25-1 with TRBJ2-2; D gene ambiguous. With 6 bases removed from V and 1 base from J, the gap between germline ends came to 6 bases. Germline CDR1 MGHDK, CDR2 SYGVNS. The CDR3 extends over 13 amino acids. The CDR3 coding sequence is TGTGCCAGCAGGCATCAGAACACCGGGGAGCTGTTTTTT. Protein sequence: CASRHQNTGELFF.

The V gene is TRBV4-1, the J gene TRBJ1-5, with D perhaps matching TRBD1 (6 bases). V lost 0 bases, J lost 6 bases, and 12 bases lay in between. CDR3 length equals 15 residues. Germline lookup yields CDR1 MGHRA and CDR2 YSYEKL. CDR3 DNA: TGCGCCAGCAGCCAAGAAACAGGGTCGGGTCAGCCCCAGCATTTT. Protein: CASSQETGSGQPQHF.

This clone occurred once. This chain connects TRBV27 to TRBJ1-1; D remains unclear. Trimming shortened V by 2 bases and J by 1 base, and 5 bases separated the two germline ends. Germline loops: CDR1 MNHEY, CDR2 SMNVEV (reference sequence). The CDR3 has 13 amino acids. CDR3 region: CASSLGPNTEAFF. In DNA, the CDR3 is TGTGCCAGCAGTTTAGGCCCGAACACTGAAGCTTTCTTT.

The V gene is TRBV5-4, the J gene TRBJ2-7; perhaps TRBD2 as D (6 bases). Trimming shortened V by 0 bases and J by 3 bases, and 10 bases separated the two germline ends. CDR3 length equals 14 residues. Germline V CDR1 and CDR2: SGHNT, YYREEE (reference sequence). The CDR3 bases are TGTGCCAGCAGCTTGGGCCTAGCGAACTACGAGCAGTACTTC. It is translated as CASSLGLANYEQYF. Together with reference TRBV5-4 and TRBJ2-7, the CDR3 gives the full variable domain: ETGVTQSPTHLIKTRGQQVTLRCSSQSGHNTVSWYQQALGQGPQFIFQYYREEENGRGNFPPRFSGLQFPNYSSELNVNALELDDSALYLCASSLGLANYEQYFGPGTRLTVT.

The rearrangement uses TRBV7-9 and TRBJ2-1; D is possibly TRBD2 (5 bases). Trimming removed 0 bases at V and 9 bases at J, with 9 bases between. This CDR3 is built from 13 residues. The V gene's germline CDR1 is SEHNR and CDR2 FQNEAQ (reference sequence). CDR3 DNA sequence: TGTGCCAGCAGCTTAGCCCTAGCCGGTGAGCAGTTCTTC. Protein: CASSLALAGEQFF.

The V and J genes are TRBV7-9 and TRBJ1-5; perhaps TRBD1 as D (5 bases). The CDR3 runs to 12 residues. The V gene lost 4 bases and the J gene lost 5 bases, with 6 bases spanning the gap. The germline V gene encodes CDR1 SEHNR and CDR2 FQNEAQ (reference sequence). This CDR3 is CASSSRDQPQHF. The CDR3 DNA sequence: TGTGCCAGCAGCTCCAGGGATCAGCCCCAGCATTTT.

The CDR3 region has the DNA TGTGCCAGCAGTTTACTCCCATCTGGGGCAGGGGGACTCCACTCTGGAAACACCATATATTTT. Translating it yields CASSLLPSGAGGLHSGNTIYF. The genes are TRBV27 and TRBJ1-3; 7 nucleotides align to TRBD1. The CDR3 totals 21 residues. The V and J ends lost 2 bases and 0 bases, in that order; junction bases with no gene match: 19. Germline V gives CDR1 MNHEY, CDR2 SMNVEV (reference sequence).

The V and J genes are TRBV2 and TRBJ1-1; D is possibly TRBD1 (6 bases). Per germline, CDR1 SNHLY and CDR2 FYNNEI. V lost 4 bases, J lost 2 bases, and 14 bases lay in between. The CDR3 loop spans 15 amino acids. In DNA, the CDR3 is TGTGCCAGCAGTGTTAGGGGAGGGGGTAACACTGAAGCTTTCTTT. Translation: CASSVRGGGNTEAFF.